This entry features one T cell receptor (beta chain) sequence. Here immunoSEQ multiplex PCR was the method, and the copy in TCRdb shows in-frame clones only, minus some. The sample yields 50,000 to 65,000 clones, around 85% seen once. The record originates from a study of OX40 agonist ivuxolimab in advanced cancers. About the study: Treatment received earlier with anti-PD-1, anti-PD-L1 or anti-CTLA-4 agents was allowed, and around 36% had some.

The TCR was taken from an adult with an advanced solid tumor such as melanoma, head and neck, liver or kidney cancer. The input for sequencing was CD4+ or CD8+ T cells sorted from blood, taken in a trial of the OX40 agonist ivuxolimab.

The DNA for the CDR3 is TGTGCCAGCAGCGTAGGAGGGTTGGCTTCAGATACGCAGTATTTT. Translation gives CASSVGGLASDTQYF. The chain couples TRBV9 to TRBJ2-3; possible D gene TRBD2, 5 bases. Looked up from germline, CDR1 is SGDLS and CDR2 is YYNGEE. With 0 bases removed from V and 4 bases from J, the gap between germline ends came to 12 bases. The CDR3 contains 15 residues.